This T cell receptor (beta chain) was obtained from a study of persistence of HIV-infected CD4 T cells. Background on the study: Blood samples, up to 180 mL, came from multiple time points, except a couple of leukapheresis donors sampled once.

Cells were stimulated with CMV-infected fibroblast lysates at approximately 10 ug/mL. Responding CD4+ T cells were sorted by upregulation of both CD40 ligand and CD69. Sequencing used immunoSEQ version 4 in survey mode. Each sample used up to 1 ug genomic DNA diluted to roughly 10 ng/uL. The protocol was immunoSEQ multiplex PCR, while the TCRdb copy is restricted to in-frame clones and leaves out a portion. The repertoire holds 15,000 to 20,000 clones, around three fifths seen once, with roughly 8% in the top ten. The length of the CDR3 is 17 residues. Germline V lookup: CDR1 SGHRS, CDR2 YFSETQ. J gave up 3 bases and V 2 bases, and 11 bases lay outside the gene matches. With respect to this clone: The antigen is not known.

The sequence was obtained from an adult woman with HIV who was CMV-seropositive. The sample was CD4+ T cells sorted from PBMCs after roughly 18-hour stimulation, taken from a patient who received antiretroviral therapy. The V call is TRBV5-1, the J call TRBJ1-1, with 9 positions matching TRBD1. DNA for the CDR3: TGCGCCAGCAGCTTTACTACAGGGGGCCCCAAGGACACTGAAGCTTTCTTT. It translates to CASSFTTGGPKDTEAFF. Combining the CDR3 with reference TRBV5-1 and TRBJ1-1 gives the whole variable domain KAGVTQTPRYLIKTRGQQVTLSCSPISGHRSVSWYQQTPGQGLQFLFEYFSETQRNKGNFPGRFSGRQFSNSRSEMNVSTLELGDSALYLCASSFTTGGPKDTEAFFGQGTRLTVV.